What follows are 22 T cell receptor beta chains derived from one specimen sequenced in a study of blood T cell repertoires in COVID-19. Produced via immunoSEQ multiplex PCR; TCRdb's table is partial and in-frame only. This sample has around 180,000 clones, with about 88% found just once. The sample was peripheral blood. The source of these receptors is a man in his sixties with acute or convalescent COVID-19.

This chain connects TRBV14 to TRBJ1-1, with TRBD1 as a possible D gene (6 bases). The CDR3 extends over 15 amino acids. The V gene's germline CDR1 is SGHDN and CDR2 FVKESK. Trimming removed 3 bases from V and 10 bases from J, with 21 bases in between. This CDR3 is CASSHVTGVLGRAFF. CDR3 sequence (DNA): TGTGCCAGCAGCCATGTGACAGGTGTGCTAGGGAGAGCTTTCTTT.

The CDR3 here is CASSLYGAGGLNEQYV. The CDR3, as DNA: TGCGCCAGCAGCTTGTACGGGGCAGGGGGTTTGAACGAGCAGTACGTC. The chain is built from TRBV5-1 and TRBJ2-7; the match to TRBD1 covers 7 bases. Trimming at V came to 1 base and at J to 5 bases, leaving 12 bases not matched to a gene. This CDR3 contains 16 residues. Germline V lookup: CDR1 SGHRS, CDR2 YFSETQ.

The chain combines TRBV5-1 with TRBJ2-3; 8 bases are a match to TRBD2. Germline CDR1 and CDR2: SGHRS and YFSETQ. The junction had 6 bases not matched to a gene; V was cut back by 0 bases and J by 6 bases. This CDR3 comprises 15 residues. The CDR3: CASSLDSGVLDTQYF. In DNA, the CDR3 is TGCGCCAGCAGCTTGGATAGCGGGGTTCTCGATACGCAGTATTTT.

The chain combines TRBV5-1 with TRBJ1-3; TRBD1 aligns across 8 bases. Germline V gene data show CDR1 as SGHRS and CDR2 as YFSETQ. This CDR3 is 16 amino acids long. The junction had 8 bases not matched to a gene; V was cut back by 5 bases and J by 1 base. CDR3 region: CASRPGTGASGNTIYF. The CDR3 nucleotides read TGCGCCAGCAGGCCGGGGACAGGAGCATCTGGAAACACCATATATTTT.

The V gene is TRBV12-3 or TRBV12-4, the J gene TRBJ1-2; possibly TRBD1 for D (6 bases). The CDR3 consists of 13 residues. Trimming took 5 bases from V and 4 from J, leaving 11 bases between them. The CDR3 spells CASSLRQAYGYTF. DNA of the CDR3: TGTGCCAGCAGTCTCCGACAGGCCTATGGCTACACCTTC.

This chain connects TRBV10-1 to TRBJ1-1, with a tentative D call TRBD1 (5 bases). Germline V lookup: CDR1 WNHNN, CDR2 SYGVQD (reference sequence). The CDR3 is 14 residues long. Trimming removed 2 bases at V and 2 bases at J, with 9 bases between. CDR3 nucleotides: TGCGCCAGCAGTGAGACAGGAAGAAACACTGAAGCTTTCTTT. This translates into CASSETGRNTEAFF.

The chain couples TRBV6-2 or TRBV6-3 to TRBJ2-1; 8 positions match TRBD1. V lost 2 bases and J lost 7; bases outside the gene matches: 7. CDR1 is MNHEY, CDR2 SVGEGT, per germline. This CDR3 spans 15 amino acids. This chain's CDR3 is CASSYRTGSYNEQFF. The CDR3 bases are TGTGCCAGCAGTTACCGGACAGGGAGTTATAATGAGCAGTTCTTC.

In this sample, this clone turned up many times. Other DNA sequences of this sample code for an identical CDR3. The gene calls are TRBV5-1 and TRBJ2-1, with 8 bases that match TRBD1. This CDR3 region has 14 residues. Germline trimming cut 5 bases from V and 5 bases from J; bases unmatched to any gene: 6. Germline V gene sequence: CDR1 SGHRS, CDR2 YFSETQ. The CDR3 region is CASRPGTGNNEQFF. The DNA for the CDR3 is TGCGCCAGCAGGCCCGGGACAGGAAACAATGAGCAGTTCTTC.

The table lists this clone with a few counts. Here the CDR3 reads CASSFGTNSYNEQFF. DNA for the CDR3: TGTGCCAGCAGTTTCGGGACTAACTCCTACAATGAGCAGTTCTTC. The chain recombines TRBV6-2 or TRBV6-3 with TRBJ2-1, with TRBD2 identical over 7 bases. CDR1 and CDR2 (germline): MNHEY, SVGEGT. This CDR3 region has 15 residues. The ends lost 4 bases at V and 0 bases at J; junction bases unmatched: 3.

The CDR3 spells CASSPLDRTVAEAFF. CDR3 DNA: TGTGCCAGCAGCCCCCTGGACAGGACGGTCGCTGAAGCTTTCTTT. This rearrangement joins TRBV7-9 to TRBJ1-1; 7 bases map to TRBD1. Losses at the gene ends were 5 bases for V and 6 bases for J; bases not matched to a gene: 12. The V gene's germline CDR1 is SEHNR and CDR2 FQNEAQ (reference sequence). The CDR3 spans 15 residues.

The chain combines TRBV2 with TRBJ2-5; possibly TRBD2 for D (6 bases). This CDR3 is 13 amino acids long. V gave up 3 bases and J gave up 5 bases, with 10 bases separating them. From germline, CDR1 is SNHLY and CDR2 FYNNEI. The CDR3 DNA is TGTGCCAGCAGTGACCTAGCGCGTGAGACCCAGTACTTC. Encoded protein: CASSDLARETQYF.

CDR3: CASSSLTGQPQHF. In nucleotides, the CDR3 is TGTGCCAGCAGTTCACTCACGGGGCAGCCCCAGCATTTT. This chain links TRBV6-5 with TRBJ1-5; no clear D gene. CDR3 size: 13 residues. CDR1 and CDR2 from the germline V gene are MNHEY and SVGAGI. Trimming took off 4 bases at V and 7 bases at J, with 11 bases between the two ends.

V usage is TRBV20-1 and J usage is TRBJ1-3; 8 positions agree with TRBD1. Germline CDR1 DFQATT, CDR2 SNEGSKA (reference sequence). The CDR3 runs 16 residues. V lost 3 bases and J lost 5; bases outside the gene matches: 12. The CDR3 is CSASKTGGAQRNTIYF. CDR3 DNA sequence: TGCAGTGCTAGTAAAACAGGGGGAGCCCAAAGAAACACCATATATTTT.

The V call is TRBV27, the J call TRBJ2-3; 11 bases are shared with TRBD2. J was trimmed by 6 bases and V by 5 bases; bases with no gene match: 7. Looked up from germline, CDR1 is MNHEY and CDR2 is SMNVEV (reference sequence). This CDR3 spans 15 amino acids. The CDR3 sequence: CASSRPGLAADTQYF. The DNA for the CDR3 is TGTGCCAGCAGTCGACCGGGACTAGCGGCGGATACGCAGTATTTT.

This chain joins TRBV24-1 and TRBJ2-3; TRBD2 matches 8 bases. The CDR3 is 15 residues long. The germline V gene encodes CDR1 KGHDR and CDR2 SFDVKD. After removal of 6 bases from V and 3 bases from J, the junction contained 7 bases not matched to a gene. This CDR3 is CATSRTSGKTDTQYF. CDR3 DNA sequence: TGTGCCACCAGTCGCACTAGCGGAAAAACAGATACGCAGTATTTT.

This chain links TRBV10-1 with TRBJ2-2; TRBD2 might be the D (6 bases). CDR1 WNHNN and CDR2 SYGVQD come from the germline V gene (reference sequence). V was clipped by 6 bases and J by 6 bases, with 14 bases between them. The CDR3 runs to 14 residues. CDR3 residues: CASSAGQGAGELFF. CDR3 in DNA: TGCGCCAGCAGCGCGGGGCAGGGCGCCGGGGAGCTGTTTTTT.

The chain couples TRBV4-1 to TRBJ1-2; tentative D call: TRBD1 (5 bases). The CDR3 has 17 amino acids. Germline-derived CDR1 and CDR2 are MGHRA and YSYEKL. Trimming removed 0 bases at V and 5 bases at J, with 19 bases between. DNA for the CDR3: TGCGCCAGCAGCCAAGAGATAGCTAGGACATCCCCTTATGGCTACACCTTC. This encodes CASSQEIARTSPYGYTF.

The chain recombines TRBV6-5 with TRBJ2-3; 7 nucleotides align to TRBD1. This CDR3 contains 13 residues. The V and J ends lost 0 bases and 8 bases, in that order; junction bases with no gene match: 2. The germline CDR1 and CDR2 sequences are MNHEY and SVGAGI. For the CDR3, the DNA is TGTGCCAGCAGTTACTCTTGGGACAGTACGCAGTATTTT. Protein sequence: CASSYSWDSTQYF.

The chain recombines TRBV5-5 with TRBJ2-7; D gene unclear. Trimming removed 4 bases from V and 5 bases from J, with 7 bases in between. CDR1 is SGHKS, CDR2 YYEKEE, per germline (reference sequence). The CDR3 runs 11 residues. The CDR3 is CASSLGDEQYF. The CDR3 region has the DNA TGTGCCAGCAGCCTCGGTGACGAGCAGTACTTC.

The V gene is TRBV7-9, the J gene TRBJ1-1; no clear D gene. The germline CDR1 and CDR2 sequences are SEHNR and FQNEAQ (reference sequence). Trimming removed 2 bases at V and 6 bases at J, with 10 bases between. CDR3 length: 13 amino acids. CDR3 bases: TGTGCCAGCAGCTTATCGGGTAATTCTGAAGCTTTCTTT. Translation: CASSLSGNSEAFF.

The chain has TRBV27 and TRBJ2-1; possible D gene TRBD1, 6 bases. There are 14 residues in the CDR3. In germline, CDR1 is MNHEY, CDR2 SMNVEV (reference sequence). The V gene lost 9 bases and the J gene lost 3 bases, with 15 bases spanning the gap. As DNA, the CDR3 is TGTGCCAGTGGACAGCGAGGGGGCTACAATGAGCAGTTCTTC. It is translated as CASGQRGGYNEQFF.

The chain recombines TRBV3-1 (or the pseudogene TRBV3-2) with TRBJ2-3; TRBD2 agrees at 7 bases. This CDR3 is 18 amino acids long. Trimming took 3 bases from V and 5 from J; bases not matched to a gene: 17. Germline-derived CDR1 and CDR2 are LGHDT and YNNKEL (reference sequence). CDR3 residues: CASSQGLSGGGLGDTQYF. The CDR3 DNA reads TGTGCCAGCAGCCAGGGGCTTAGTGGCGGGGGTTTAGGAGATACGCAGTATTTT.